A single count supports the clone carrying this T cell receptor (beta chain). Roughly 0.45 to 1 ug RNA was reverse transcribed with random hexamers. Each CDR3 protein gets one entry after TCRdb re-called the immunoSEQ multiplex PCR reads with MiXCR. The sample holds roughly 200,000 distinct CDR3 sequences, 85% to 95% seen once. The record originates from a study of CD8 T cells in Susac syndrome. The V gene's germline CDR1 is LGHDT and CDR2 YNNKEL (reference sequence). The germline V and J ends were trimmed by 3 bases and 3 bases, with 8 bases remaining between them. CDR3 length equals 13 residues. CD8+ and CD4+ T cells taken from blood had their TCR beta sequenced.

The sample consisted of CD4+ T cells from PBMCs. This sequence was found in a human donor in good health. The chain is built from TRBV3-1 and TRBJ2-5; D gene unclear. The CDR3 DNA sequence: TGTGCCAGCAGCCATCTAGAGGAAGAGACCCAGTACTTC. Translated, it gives CASSHLEEETQYF.